The rows below give T cell receptor beta chains drawn from one sample of a study of identical twins. One entry per CDR3 protein results from TCRdb running MiXCR on the 5' RACE reads. The sample consists of 250,000 or so distinct CDR3 sequences, about 8% of them appearing once. Separately, the same data were catalogued under a study of yellow fever vaccine responses in identical twins.

Sequenced: CD8+ T cells sorted from blood. The origin of the receptors is a woman in her late teens or twenties in good health. The CDR3 runs from the conserved cysteine through the conserved F or W. Each record gives: J gene, clone size, D gene, V gene, CDR3 protein, CDR3 DNA. A D gene is named only where the DNA matches it firmly. Rows give clone size only sometimes, using once, few, many, or a class for an expanded clone.

j_call: TRBJ2-3; clone_size: many; d_call: -; v_call: TRBV7-9; cdr3_aa: CASTQLSNPDTQYF; cdr3_nt: TGTGCCAGCACCCAATTGAGCAATCCAGATACGCAGTATTTT
j_call: TRBJ1-5; clone_size: few; d_call: -; v_call: TRBV19; cdr3_aa: CASSIMSGLDSNQPQHF; cdr3_nt: TGTGCCAGTAGTATAATGTCGGGATTAGATAGCAATCAGCCCCAGCATTTT
j_call: TRBJ2-7; clone_size: -; d_call: TRBD2; v_call: TRBV28; cdr3_aa: CASSPTSGGSSYEQYF; cdr3_nt: TGTGCCAGCAGTCCCACTAGCGGGGGGAGCTCCTACGAGCAGTACTTC
j_call: TRBJ2-3; clone_size: -; d_call: -; v_call: TRBV6-2/TRBV6-3; cdr3_aa: CASSNSWSTDTQYF; cdr3_nt: TGTGCCAGCAGTAACTCCTGGAGCACAGATACGCAGTATTTT
j_call: TRBJ1-1; clone_size: few; d_call: -; v_call: TRBV6-2/TRBV6-3; cdr3_aa: CASSYPDTEAFF; cdr3_nt: TGTGCCAGCAGTTACCCCGACACTGAAGCTTTCTTT
j_call: TRBJ2-2; clone_size: -; d_call: -; v_call: TRBV2; cdr3_aa: CASKIWDGELFF; cdr3_nt: TGTGCCAGCAAGATTTGGGACGGGGAGCTGTTTTTT
j_call: TRBJ2-7; clone_size: few; d_call: TRBD1; v_call: TRBV20-1; cdr3_aa: CSARGGTGFHEQYF; cdr3_nt: TGCAGTGCTAGAGGTGGGACAGGGTTCCACGAGCAGTACTTC
j_call: TRBJ1-1; clone_size: few; d_call: -; v_call: TRBV7-3; cdr3_aa: CASSLTVESEAFF; cdr3_nt: TGTGCCAGCAGCTTAACGGTGGAATCTGAAGCTTTCTTT
j_call: TRBJ2-7; clone_size: many; d_call: -; v_call: TRBV27; cdr3_aa: CASSPAQLAYEQYF; cdr3_nt: TGTGCCAGCAGCCCCGCACAGTTGGCCTACGAGCAGTACTTC
j_call: TRBJ2-5; clone_size: few; d_call: TRBD1; v_call: TRBV28; cdr3_aa: CASRPQGAGETQYF; cdr3_nt: TGTGCCAGCAGGCCCCAGGGGGCGGGGGAGACCCAGTACTTC
j_call: TRBJ2-2; clone_size: -; d_call: -; v_call: TRBV4-3; cdr3_aa: CASSLDPRSTGELFF; cdr3_nt: TGCGCCAGCAGCCTAGACCCGAGGTCCACCGGGGAGCTGTTTTTT
j_call: TRBJ2-1; clone_size: -; d_call: TRBD2; v_call: TRBV6-5; cdr3_aa: CASSYMSGRADNEQFF; cdr3_nt: TGTGCCAGCAGTTACATGAGCGGGAGGGCCGACAATGAGCAGTTCTTC
j_call: TRBJ2-3; clone_size: few; d_call: -; v_call: TRBV7-9; cdr3_aa: CASSPPSRDTQYF; cdr3_nt: TGTGCCAGCAGCCCGCCTTCCCGAGATACGCAGTATTTT
j_call: TRBJ2-3; clone_size: many; d_call: TRBD2; v_call: TRBV29-1; cdr3_aa: CSVEVGLAARETSTDTQYF; cdr3_nt: TGCAGCGTTGAAGTTGGGCTAGCGGCACGCGAAACCTCCACAGATACGCAGTATTTT
j_call: TRBJ1-6; clone_size: -; d_call: -; v_call: TRBV5-6; cdr3_aa: CASSSDGYTLHF; cdr3_nt: TGTGCCAGCAGCTCTGACGGATACACCCTCCACTTT
j_call: TRBJ1-1; clone_size: many; d_call: -; v_call: TRBV28; cdr3_aa: CASSLTLYEAFF; cdr3_nt: TGTGCCAGCAGTTTAACACTTTATGAAGCTTTCTTT
j_call: TRBJ1-1; clone_size: few; d_call: -; v_call: TRBV9; cdr3_aa: CASSVVGRMNTEAFF; cdr3_nt: TGTGCCAGCAGCGTAGTTGGGAGAATGAACACTGAAGCTTTCTTT
j_call: TRBJ2-1; clone_size: many; d_call: TRBD2; v_call: TRBV12-3/TRBV12-4; cdr3_aa: CASSSPAGGFNEQFF; cdr3_nt: TGTGCCAGCAGTTCCCCAGCGGGGGGGTTTAATGAGCAGTTCTTC
j_call: TRBJ2-2; clone_size: many; d_call: TRBD1; v_call: TRBV11-3; cdr3_aa: CASSSRYRGQFGGELFF; cdr3_nt: TGTGCCAGCAGCTCCCGGTACAGGGGTCAGTTCGGCGGGGAGCTGTTTTTT
j_call: TRBJ2-1; clone_size: many; d_call: -; v_call: TRBV29-1; cdr3_aa: CSVPMGSNNEQFF; cdr3_nt: TGCAGCGTCCCAATGGGCTCGAACAATGAGCAGTTCTTC
j_call: TRBJ2-2; clone_size: few; d_call: TRBD2; v_call: TRBV2; cdr3_aa: CASSGMTSGGPNTGELFF; cdr3_nt: TGTGCCAGCAGTGGAATGACTAGCGGGGGTCCGAACACCGGGGAGCTGTTTTTT
j_call: TRBJ2-7; clone_size: few; d_call: TRBD1; v_call: TRBV28; cdr3_aa: CASSQWDSSYEQYF; cdr3_nt: TGTGCCAGCAGCCAATGGGACAGCTCCTACGAGCAGTACTTC
j_call: TRBJ2-3; clone_size: -; d_call: -; v_call: TRBV7-2; cdr3_aa: CASSLGLGRKDTQYF; cdr3_nt: TGTGCCAGCAGCTTAGGACTAGGTCGTAAAGATACGCAGTATTTT
j_call: TRBJ2-1; clone_size: few; d_call: TRBD2; v_call: TRBV6-2/TRBV6-3; cdr3_aa: CASSPKREGIDNEQFF; cdr3_nt: TGTGCCAGCAGCCCCAAGCGGGAGGGCATCGACAATGAGCAGTTCTTC
j_call: TRBJ1-1; clone_size: many; d_call: TRBD1; v_call: TRBV4-3; cdr3_aa: CASSQGRQGGTEAFF; cdr3_nt: TGCGCCAGCAGCCAAGGGAGACAGGGTGGAACTGAAGCTTTCTTT
j_call: TRBJ2-7; clone_size: -; d_call: -; v_call: TRBV29-1; cdr3_aa: CSVEADKAYEQYF; cdr3_nt: TGCAGCGTTGAAGCGGACAAGGCCTACGAGCAGTACTTC
j_call: TRBJ2-2; clone_size: few; d_call: TRBD2; v_call: TRBV12-5; cdr3_aa: CASGSAGEGTGELFF; cdr3_nt: TGTGCTAGTGGTTCAGCGGGAGAAGGAACCGGGGAGCTGTTTTTT
j_call: TRBJ2-7; clone_size: few; d_call: -; v_call: TRBV27; cdr3_aa: CASSFETRPEYEQYF; cdr3_nt: TGTGCCAGCAGTTTCGAAACTAGGCCAGAATACGAGCAGTACTTC